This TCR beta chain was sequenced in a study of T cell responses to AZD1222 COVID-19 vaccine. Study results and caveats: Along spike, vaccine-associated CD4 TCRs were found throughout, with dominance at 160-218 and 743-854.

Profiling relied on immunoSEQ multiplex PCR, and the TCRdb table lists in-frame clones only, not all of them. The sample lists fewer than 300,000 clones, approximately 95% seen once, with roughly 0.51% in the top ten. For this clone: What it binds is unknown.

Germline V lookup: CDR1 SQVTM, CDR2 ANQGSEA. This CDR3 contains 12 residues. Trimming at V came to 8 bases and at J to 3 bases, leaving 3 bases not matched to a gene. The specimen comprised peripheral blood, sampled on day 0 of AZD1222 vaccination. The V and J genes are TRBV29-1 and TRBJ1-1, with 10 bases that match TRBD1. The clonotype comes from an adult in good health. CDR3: CSTGQGDTEAFF. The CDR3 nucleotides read TGCAGCACCGGACAGGGGGACACTGAAGCTTTCTTT. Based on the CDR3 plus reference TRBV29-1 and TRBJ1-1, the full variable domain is SAVISQKPSRDICQRGTSLTIQCQVDSQVTMMFWYRQQPGQSLTLIATANQGSEATYESGFVIDKFPISRPNLTFSTLTVSNMSPEDSSIYLCSTGQGDTEAFFGQGTRLTVV.